This TCR beta chain was sequenced in a study of blood T cell repertoires in COVID-19. Study-wide background: Sites in the United States, Italy and Spain provided acute and convalescent COVID-19 samples.

There are 13 residues in the CDR3. V shed 4 bases and J shed 4 bases, with 8 bases lying between them. CDR1 MNHEY and CDR2 SVGAGI come from the germline V gene. The method was immunoSEQ multiplex PCR; TCRdb's version includes in-frame clones alone and lacks a portion of them. The sample lists around 15,000 clones; about 80% were seen once. The TCR sequence derives from a woman aged 70 to 79 with active COVID-19. Sequences were obtained from peripheral blood. V is TRBV6-5 and J is TRBJ1-5; TRBD1 is a possible D gene (5 bases). The CDR3 sequence is CASSSGRNQPQHF. CDR3 coding DNA: TGTGCCAGCAGTTCAGGGCGAAATCAGCCCCAGCATTTT.